This T cell receptor (beta chain) was identified during a study of T cell repertoires in cytomegalovirus infection. Whole-study context: As its CMV epitopes, the study selected recently identified HLA-C-restricted and well-studied HLA-B-restricted targets. Matching HLA type and CMV infection were both indicated by public TCR beta signatures.

Germline-derived CDR1 and CDR2 are MNHNS and SASEGT. Losses at the gene ends were 7 bases for V and 6 bases for J; bases not matched to a gene: 5. The CDR3 covers 14 residues. TCRdb reprocessed the reads with MiXCR, giving one entry per CDR3 protein. The sample lists about 920,000 distinct CDR3 sequences, around 30% occurring once. This clonotype has only a few counts. Its specificity is unknown. Sequenced material: cultured CD8+ T cells from PBMCs, taken from culture after CMV antigen stimulation. The chain combines TRBV6-1 with TRBJ2-1, with 11 bases that match TRBD2. The receptor was isolated from a human donor in good health (CMV status not recorded). Some clones in this sample may be carry-over from other donors' samples. The CDR3 sequence is CASNKLAGGNEQFF. In DNA form, the CDR3 reads TGTGCCAGCAATAAGCTAGCGGGAGGCAATGAGCAGTTCTTC.